This TCR beta chain came from a study of T-cell memory formation after mild COVID-19 (dated by TCRdb to the early 2020s). For context, the study as a whole: Most TCR sequence clusters were specific to one of the two donors. The cohort was made up of two young adult volunteers, one female and one male, who were previously healthy. T-cell clones expanding and contracting after mild COVID-19 in two donors were tracked by longitudinal TCRalpha and TCRbeta repertoire sequencing.

For sequencing, an Illumina NovaSeq 6000 was employed. cDNA libraries for TCRalpha and TCRbeta were prepared by 5'RACE using constant-segment primers, with sample barcodes and unique molecular identifiers added. Trizol reagent was used to extract RNA from every sample. Libraries were amplified in two PCR steps, with a second sample barcode and Illumina TruSeq adapters added in the second step. Sequencing of libraries was performed on an Illumina NovaSeq with 2 x 150 bp paired-end reads. Per the authors' processing: Reads were demultiplexed and collapsed into UMI-guided consensus sequences with migec v1.2.7. Using mixcr v2.1.11, the UMI consensuses were aligned to TRA and TRB V and J templates and assembled into clonotypes. A clonotype was counted as expanded or contracted only when both edgeR and NoisET called the clonotype significant, with the noise models trained on biological replicates. For edgeR calls, a false discovery rate-adjusted p below 0.01 and a log2 fold-change threshold of 1 were applied. As an exploratory analysis of dynamics, PCA with hierarchical clustering was applied to max-normalized trajectories of the 1000 most abundant clonotypes. Separately sequenced CD4+ and CD8+ repertoires were used to assign the CD4 or CD8 phenotype of responding clones. TCRdb reran the public reads through fastp at Q25 and MiXCR, keeping productive beta chains. Every distinct CDR3 protein forms one entry, paired with its most common genes and DNA. The V and J calls, along with clone size, are taken from TCRdb and not from the paper's own processing. The table for this sample lists about 360,000 distinct CDR3 sequences; 13% to 15% of them were counted only once. The ten largest clonotypes hold under 25% of the sample.

Points on this clonotype: Its cognate antigen has yet to be identified. Base qualities are missing; no much larger clone stands one base away.

Ficoll-Paque density gradient centrifugation was used to isolate PBMCs. What the research found in general, with its limitations: The detection of some responding clones in pre-infection memory suggests that pre-existing cross-reactive memory T cells joined the SARS-CoV-2 response. Balanced CD4/CD8 phenotypes were observed for clones contracting from day 15 to 85, whereas a bias towards CD4+ was observed for a second wave of clones expanding from day 15 to 37. Only a couple of mild cases were covered in the study, and larger cohorts including severe cases with pre-infection samples were considered necessary. SARS-CoV-2 specificity of the second-wave clones peaking on day 37 was not confirmed. Contracting CD4+ clones turned up mainly in the CM and EM memory subsets, whereas EMRA was where CD8+ clones were enriched.

The source of this sequence is a man younger than 35 who had mild COVID-19 (a few samples of this study predate the infection). The sample titles of this study are shuffled in the database, so cell type and time point are left out; the donor was told from shared clones. The sample consisted of PBMCs or a T cell subset sorted from them (not recorded which).

The base sequence is TGTGCCAGCAGTGAATATGGGACAGGGGTTTCCGGCTACACCTTC. Its coded protein is CASSEYGTGVSGYTF. Rearrangement joined TRBV25-1 to TRBJ1-2, with 10 bases matching TRBD1. Trimmed from V: 0 bases; trimmed from J: 8 bases; junction bases lacking a gene match: 6. The germline V gene supplies CDR1 MGHDK and CDR2 SYGVNS. The CDR3 numbers 15 residues from cysteine through phenylalanine. Just the 45-base CDR3 DNA is kept, in frame starting at base 1.